This entry lists 16 T cell receptor beta chains sequenced from one sample in a study of identical twins. One entry per CDR3 protein, called by TCRdb with MiXCR from the 5' RACE reads. Seen here are some 1,700,000 distinct CDR3 sequences, less than 40% observed once, and the top ten hold 0.25% to 0.3%. The sequenced sample consisted of cord blood. All receptors come from a newborn girl in good health.

The chain joins TRBV19 to TRBJ2-4; D unresolved. The end of the DNA is better explained by TRBJ2-5, so the J call may be wrong. This CDR3 region has 15 residues. The germline V gene encodes CDR1 LNHDA and CDR2 SQIVND (reference sequence). Written as DNA, the CDR3 is TGTGCCAGTAGTAGATTCATCGAGCCGGGAGAGACCCAGTACTTC. It specifies CASSRFIEPGETQYF.

In regard to this clonotype: The junction departs from the called germline gene at one end, perhaps through a read error. The gene calls are TRBV20-1 and TRBJ2-1, with 9 bases identical to TRBD2. This CDR3 region has 14 residues. Germline CDR1 and CDR2: DFQATT and SNEGSKA (reference sequence). The CDR3 DNA is TGCAGTGCTTATAGCGGGGGCCACTACAGTGAGCAGTTCTTC. Its translation: CSAYSGGHYSEQFF.

The gene calls are TRBV4-1 and TRBJ1-1, with D uncertain. Germline lookup yields CDR1 MGHRA and CDR2 YSYEKL. Trimming removed 4 bases from V and 5 bases from J, with 14 bases in between. This CDR3 is built from 14 residues. The CDR3 sequence: CASSLHFGLTEAFF. DNA for the CDR3: TGCGCCAGCAGCCTCCACTTCGGGTTGACTGAAGCTTTCTTT.

The chain joins TRBV5-6 to TRBJ2-1; D remains unclear. CDR1 is SGHDT and CDR2 is YYEEEE in the germline V gene. This CDR3 region has 18 residues. Trimming pared 0 bases from V and 0 bases from J, leaving 16 bases between. In nucleotides, the CDR3 is TGTGCCAGCAGCTTGGGGGCCAGACCCCTCAGCTCCTACAATGAGCAGTTCTTC. This translates into CASSLGARPLSSYNEQFF.

Many counts were recorded for this clonotype. The rearrangement uses TRBV5-1 and TRBJ2-3; tentative D call: TRBD2 (6 bases). CDR1 and CDR2 (germline): SGHRS, YFSETQ. V lost 4 bases and J lost 2, with 8 bases in between. This CDR3 is built from 13 residues. The DNA of the CDR3 is TGCGCCAGCAGCCGGGAGTTCACAGATACGCAGTATTTT. Translation gives CASSREFTDTQYF.

This clonotype was seen only a few times. V usage is TRBV7-9 and J usage is TRBJ1-2, with D maybe TRBD1 (6 bases). V lost 5 bases to trimming and J lost 4 bases, with 17 bases between them. CDR1 and CDR2 from the germline V gene are SEHNR and FQNEAQ (reference sequence). The CDR3 sequence is 15 residues long. The chain's CDR3 is CASSRQTGFFYGYTF. The CDR3 nucleotides read TGTGCCAGCAGCCGTCAGACAGGCTTCTTCTATGGCTACACCTTC.

This clonotype was seen more than once but under ten times. This CDR3 reads CASSPSGGRATDTQYF. The DNA for the CDR3 is TGTGCCAGCAGTCCATCTGGCGGGAGGGCCACAGATACGCAGTATTTT. The V gene is TRBV12-3 or TRBV12-4, the J gene TRBJ2-3, with 9 bases matching TRBD2. V shed 5 bases and J 2 bases; nucleotides not matched to a gene: 8. The CDR3 length is 16 residues.

This clonotype was detected a few times. This sequence joins TRBV27 and TRBJ1-1, with TRBD1 as a possible D gene (6 bases). From germline, CDR1 is MNHEY and CDR2 SMNVEV (reference sequence). This CDR3 is 15 amino acids long. Trimming left V 1 base short and J 5 bases short, with 14 bases between. The DNA for the CDR3 is TGTGCCAGCAGTTTATGGGGGGCGCAGGGAACTGAAGCTTTCTTT. Protein: CASSLWGAQGTEAFF.

The chain couples TRBV24-1 to TRBJ2-7, with TRBD2 identical over 10 bases. The V segment lost 10 bases and the J segment 7 bases; nucleotides outside the gene matches: 9. The CDR3 contains 13 residues. CDR1 and CDR2 from the germline V gene are KGHDR and SFDVKD. CDR3 region: CATPLAGVREQYF. For the CDR3, the DNA is TGTGCCACTCCCCTAGCGGGAGTAAGAGAGCAGTACTTC.

This clonotype was found a few times. The chain has TRBV6-1 and TRBJ1-2, with no clear D. The V gene lost 2 bases and the J gene lost 4 bases, with 11 bases spanning the gap. The CDR3 sequence is 14 residues long. The germline gives CDR1 MNHNS, CDR2 SASEGT. CDR3 region: CASSEHGVGYGYTF. The CDR3 DNA follows: TGTGCCAGCAGTGAACACGGGGTTGGCTATGGCTACACCTTC.

On this clonotype itself: A much larger clone lies one base from this, so it may be a read error. The gene calls are TRBV12-3 or TRBV12-4 and TRBJ1-2, with unresolved D. The CDR3 runs to 14 residues. The CDR3 region is CTSSLTRTVYGYTF. Written as DNA, the CDR3 is TGTACCAGCAGTTTAACTCGTACCGTCTATGGCTACACCTTC.

This chain connects TRBV10-3 to TRBJ1-1; the D gene is possibly TRBD1 (6 bases). Germline V lookup: CDR1 ENHRY, CDR2 SYGVKD. The CDR3 runs to 16 residues. The ends were cut back, 7 bases at V and 0 bases at J, with 18 bases in the middle. The CDR3 protein is CAIKMRPGDMNTEAFF. The CDR3 region has the DNA TGTGCCATCAAAATGAGGCCAGGGGATATGAACACTGAAGCTTTCTTT.

Only a few counts were recorded for this clonotype. V is TRBV20-1 and J is TRBJ2-1; 15 positions match TRBD2. Trimming at V came to 8 bases and at J to 7 bases, leaving 6 bases not matched to a gene. Germline V gives CDR1 DFQATT, CDR2 SNEGSKA (reference sequence). The CDR3 is made up of 14 amino acids. Here the CDR3 reads CSNRGTSGRNEQFF. Here the CDR3 DNA reads TGCAGTAACCGCGGGACTAGCGGGAGGAATGAGCAGTTCTTC.

The rearrangement links TRBV12-3 or TRBV12-4 to TRBJ1-5; D might be TRBD1 (5 bases). The CDR3 is made up of 15 amino acids. V shed 1 base and J shed 5 bases, with 12 bases lying between them. This chain's CDR3 is CASSLGRDWDQPQHF. CDR3 DNA sequence: TGTGCCAGCAGTTTAGGGCGGGACTGGGATCAGCCCCAGCATTTT.

This chain connects TRBV2 to TRBJ2-5; no definite D call. The J call is doubtful: the DNA matches TRBJ2-7 better. The CDR3 runs 14 residues. Germline assignment: CDR1 SNHLY and CDR2 FYNNEI. This chain's CDR3 is CASRVESANYEQYF. CDR3 in DNA: TGTGCCAGCAGGGTAGAAAGCGCGAACTACGAGCAGTACTTC.

This chain connects TRBV3-1 to TRBJ2-7, with TRBD1 matching over 8 bases. The V and J ends lost 6 bases and 3 bases, in that order; junction bases with no gene match: 7. Germline loops: CDR1 LGHDT, CDR2 YNNKEL (reference sequence). The CDR3 sequence is 14 residues long. In DNA form, the CDR3 reads TGTGCCAGCAGTACAGGACAGGGTAACTACGAGCAGTACTTC. Translation gives CASSTGQGNYEQYF.